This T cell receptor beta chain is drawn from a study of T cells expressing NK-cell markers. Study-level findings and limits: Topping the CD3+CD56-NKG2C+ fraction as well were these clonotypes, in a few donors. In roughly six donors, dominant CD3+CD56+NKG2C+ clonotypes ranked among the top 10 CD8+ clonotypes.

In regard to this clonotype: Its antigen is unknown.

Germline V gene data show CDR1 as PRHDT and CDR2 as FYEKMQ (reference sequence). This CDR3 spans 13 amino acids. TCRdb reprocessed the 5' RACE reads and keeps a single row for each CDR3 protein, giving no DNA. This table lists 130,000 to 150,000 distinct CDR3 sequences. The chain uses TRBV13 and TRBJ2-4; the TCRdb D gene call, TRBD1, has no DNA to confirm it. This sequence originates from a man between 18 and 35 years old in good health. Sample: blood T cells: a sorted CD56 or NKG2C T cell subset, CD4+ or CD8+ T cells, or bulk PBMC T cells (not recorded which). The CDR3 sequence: CASSLAGTHIQYF.